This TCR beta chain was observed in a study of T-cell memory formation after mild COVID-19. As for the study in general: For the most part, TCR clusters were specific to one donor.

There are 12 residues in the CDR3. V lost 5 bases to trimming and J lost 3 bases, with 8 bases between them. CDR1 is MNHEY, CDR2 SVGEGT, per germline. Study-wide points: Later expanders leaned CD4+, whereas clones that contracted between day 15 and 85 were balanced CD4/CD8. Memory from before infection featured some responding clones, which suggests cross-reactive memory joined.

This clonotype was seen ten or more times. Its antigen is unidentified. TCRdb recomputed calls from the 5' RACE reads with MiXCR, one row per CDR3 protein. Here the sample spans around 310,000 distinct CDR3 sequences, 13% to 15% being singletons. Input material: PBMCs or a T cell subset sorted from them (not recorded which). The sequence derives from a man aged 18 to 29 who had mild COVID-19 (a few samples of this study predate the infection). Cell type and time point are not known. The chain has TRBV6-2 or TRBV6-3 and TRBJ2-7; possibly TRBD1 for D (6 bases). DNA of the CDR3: TGTGCCAGCAGTCAACAGGGCTACGAGCAGTACGTC. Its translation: CASSQQGYEQYV.